One and the same sample provided the 8 T cell receptor beta chains below, sequenced in a study of cytomegalovirus exposure and HLA in healthy donors. A multiplex PCR was run with 60 Vbeta primers and 13 Jbeta primers. Clones were sequenced by immunoSEQ multiplex PCR, and TCRdb holds only the in-frame ones, with some missing. The data show some 150,000 clones, about three fifths seen once. Sample: PBMCs. These receptors originate from a woman aged 60 to 75 in good health and CMV-seropositive.

This clone has a handful of counts. The chain joins TRBV9 to TRBJ2-2; D is perhaps TRBD1 (6 bases). V was clipped by 3 bases and J by 5 bases, with 11 bases between them. The CDR3 runs to 14 residues. Germline CDR1 is SGDLS and CDR2 is YYNGEE. CDR3 sequence (DNA): TGTGCCAGCAGCGGCTCAGGGGCAACCGGGGAGCTGTTTTTT. Translation gives CASSGSGATGELFF. Variable domain in full (rest from reference TRBV9 and TRBJ2-2): DSGVTQTPKHLITATGQRVTLRCSPRSGDLSVYWYQQSLDQGLQFLIQYYNGEERAKGNILERFSAQQFPDLHSELNLSSLELGDSALYFCASSGSGATGELFFGEGSRLTVL.

The chain combines TRBV9 with TRBJ2-1; 10 bases line up with TRBD2. Germline V gene sequence: CDR1 SGDLS, CDR2 YYNGEE. J gave up 4 bases and V 2 bases, and 9 bases lay outside the gene matches. The CDR3 length is 17 residues. CDR3 bases: TGTGCCAGCAGCGTGGGTAGCGGGAGGACTTTATACAATGAGCAGTTCTTC. This translates into CASSVGSGRTLYNEQFF.

V is TRBV11-2 and J is TRBJ1-1; D is unresolved. CDR1 and CDR2 from the germline V gene are SGHAT and FQNNGV. V was trimmed by 1 base and J by 3 bases, leaving 15 bases between them. CDR3 length: 16 amino acids. CDR3 DNA: TGTGCCAGCAGCTTAGGCGGGTACAGCGATGACACTGAAGCTTTCTTT. Its translation is CASSLGGYSDDTEAFF. Filled out from reference TRBV11-2 and TRBJ1-1, the complete variable domain reads EAGVAQSPRYKIIEKRQSVAFWCNPISGHATLYWYQQILGQGPKLLIQFQNNGVVDDSQLPKDRFSAERLKGVDSTLKIQPAKLEDSAVYLCASSLGGYSDDTEAFFGQGTRLTVV.

The J gene is TRBJ1-1, the V gene TRBV7-2; D may be TRBD1 (6 bases). Looked up from germline, CDR1 is SGHTA and CDR2 is FQGNSA. Trimming cost V 1 base and J 4 bases, with 10 bases left between them. The CDR3 is 14 amino acids. CDR3 protein: CASSLGVGGTEAFF. Written as DNA, the CDR3 is TGTGCCAGCAGCTTAGGAGTAGGGGGCACTGAAGCTTTCTTT. Using reference TRBV7-2 and TRBJ1-1 for the parts outside the CDR3, the full variable domain is GAGVSQSPSNKVTEKGKDVELRCDPISGHTALYWYRQSLGQGLEFLIYFQGNSAPDKSGLPSDRFSAERTGGSVSTLTIQRTQQEDSAVYLCASSLGVGGTEAFFGQGTRLTVV.

This sequence joins TRBV5-1 and TRBJ2-7, with 14 bases fitting TRBD2. V dropped 5 bases and J dropped 0; count of bases not matched to a gene: 4. CDR1 is SGHRS and CDR2 is YFSETQ in the germline V gene. The CDR3 sequence is 16 residues long. The CDR3 is CASRTGLAGGSYEQYF. The CDR3 region has the DNA TGCGCCAGCAGGACCGGACTAGCGGGAGGCTCCTACGAGCAGTACTTC.

The J gene is TRBJ1-2, the V gene TRBV6-5, with D possibly being TRBD1 (5 bases). The CDR3 runs 13 residues. Trimming stripped 4 bases from V and 1 base from J, with 7 bases between. The germline gives CDR1 MNHEY, CDR2 SVGAGI. CDR3 in amino acids: CASSFDSNYGYTF. The CDR3 nucleotides read TGTGCCAGCAGTTTCGACAGTAACTATGGCTACACCTTC.

The chain combines TRBV19 with TRBJ2-1; D is uncertain. Germline V gene lookup returns CDR1 LNHDA and CDR2 SQIVND (reference sequence). The CDR3 covers 13 residues. The V gene lost 3 bases and the J gene lost 5 bases, with 8 bases spanning the gap. CDR3: CASSIDVDNEQFF. The CDR3 coding sequence is TGTGCCAGTAGTATTGATGTAGACAATGAGCAGTTCTTC.

This clone was seen once. The chain is built from TRBV28 and TRBJ2-1, with 10 bases aligning to TRBD1. Germline assignment: CDR1 MDHEN and CDR2 SYDVKM. J was trimmed by 4 bases and V by 5 bases; bases with no gene match: 5. The CDR3 is 15 residues long. CDR3 nucleotides: TGTGCCAGCAGTCCGGGGACAGGGGCATACAATGAGCAGTTCTTC. The encoded protein is CASSPGTGAYNEQFF.